This entry describes one T cell receptor (beta chain). The antigen is unknown. This record belongs to a study of cytomegalovirus exposure and HLA in healthy donors. Study observations and caveats: High specificity and sensitivity for cytomegalovirus status were reported for the classifier.

The PCR contained 60 Vbeta and 13 Jbeta primers. The protocol was immunoSEQ multiplex PCR, while the TCRdb copy is restricted to in-frame clones and leaves out a portion. Altogether 100,000 to 150,000 clones are present, about 61% being singletons, with the ten largest covering 2.4%. The receptor's source is a woman in her thirties or forties in good health and CMV-seronegative. The source material was PBMCs.

CDR3 DNA sequence: TGTGCCAGTAGCTCCACTAGCGGCGGCGGTCGGACCGGGGAGCTGTTTTTT. Encoded protein: CASSSTSGGGRTGELFF. The chain couples TRBV19 to TRBJ2-2, with TRBD2 matching over 8 bases. The germline gives CDR1 LNHDA, CDR2 SQIVND (reference sequence). This CDR3 spans 17 amino acids. Germline trimming cut 6 bases from V and 5 bases from J; bases unmatched to any gene: 14.